This T cell receptor beta chain comes out of a study of regulatory T cells in long-lasting Graves disease. The TCR beta library used iRepertoire HTBI primers with Arm-PCR amplification of CDR3. One entry per CDR3 protein results from TCRdb running MiXCR on the multiplex PCR reads. The repertoire holds around 300,000 distinct CDR3 sequences, around 20% seen once, with approximately 53% in the top ten. Time point: persistent/refractory GD, antithyroid drugs over 5 years with positive TRAb. Making the TCR library involved RNA that had been extracted from PBMCs. Looked up from germline, CDR1 is SGHTA and CDR2 is FQGNSA. The ends were cut back, 5 bases at V and 4 bases at J, with 18 bases in the middle. The CDR3 length is 15 residues. This clonotype was picked up many times.

This clonotype was obtained from a female donor with Graves disease. Material: peripheral blood mononuclear cells (PBMCs), obtained when the disease was refractory, from a patient treated with antithyroid drugs. The genes are TRBV7-2 and TRBJ2-7; maybe TRBD2 (5 bases). Here the CDR3 reads CASSPAVTRGYEQYF. In DNA form, the CDR3 reads TGTGCCAGCAGCCCAGCCGTCACCCGAGGGTACGAGCAGTACTTC.